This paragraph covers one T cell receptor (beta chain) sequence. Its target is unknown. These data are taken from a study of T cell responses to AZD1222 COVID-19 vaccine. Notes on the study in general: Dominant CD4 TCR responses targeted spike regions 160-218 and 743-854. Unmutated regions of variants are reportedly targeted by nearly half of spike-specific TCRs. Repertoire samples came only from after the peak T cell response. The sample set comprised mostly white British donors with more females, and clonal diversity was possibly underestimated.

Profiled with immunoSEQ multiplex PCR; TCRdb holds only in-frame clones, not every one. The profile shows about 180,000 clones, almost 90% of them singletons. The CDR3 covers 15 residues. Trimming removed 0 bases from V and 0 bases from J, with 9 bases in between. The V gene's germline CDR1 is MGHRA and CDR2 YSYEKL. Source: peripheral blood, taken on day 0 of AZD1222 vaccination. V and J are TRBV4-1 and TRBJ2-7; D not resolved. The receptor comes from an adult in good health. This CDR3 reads CASSQDPSFSYEQYF. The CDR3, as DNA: TGCGCCAGCAGCCAAGATCCCTCATTCTCCTACGAGCAGTACTTC.